The source of this TCR beta chain is a study of regulatory T cells in long-lasting Graves disease. In its sample, this clonotype was seen many times. Antigen unknown. Broader study findings: Preferential use of TRBV28, TRBJ1-2 and TRBJ2-5 was seen in persistent disease. The TCR repertoire of persistent Graves' patients was less diverse than that of newly diagnosed ones. Peripheral blood, not thyroid tissue, was the sole material studied.

CDR3 regions were amplified by Arm-PCR using iRepertoire HTBI primers to build TCR beta libraries. TCRdb redid the calling of the multiplex PCR reads with MiXCR, one entry per CDR3 protein. This sample has over 350,000 distinct CDR3 sequences, with around 20% found just once. This CDR3 comprises 13 residues. V lost 6 bases and J 1 base, leaving 9 bases between the germline ends. Time point described: persistent/refractory GD, antithyroid drugs over 5 years with positive TRAb. Construction of the TCR library relied on RNA isolated from PBMCs. Patients of an endocrinology department in Xi'an, China, were included.

The chain recombines TRBV12-3 or TRBV12-4 with TRBJ1-1; a weak D match, TRBD1 (5 bases). The source was peripheral blood mononuclear cells (PBMCs), collected when the disease was refractory, from a patient treated with antithyroid drugs. The origin of this receptor is a female donor with Graves disease. The CDR3 loop is CASSTGGNTEAFF. CDR3 DNA sequence: TGTGCCAGCAGCACAGGAGGGAACACTGAAGCTTTCTTT.